What follows describes a single T cell receptor (beta chain). As yet, its antigen is unknown. This entry belongs to a study of cytomegalovirus exposure and HLA in healthy donors. Whole-study context: A prior analysis found 100 million to 140 million unique TCR beta sequences from about 179 million T cells. Findings of the study overall: Confirmation was obtained in vitro that a few CMV-associated chains are specific for CMV antigens. TRBV6-2, TRBV6-3 and other indistinguishable V segments were excluded.

In the PCR, 60 Vbeta and 13 Jbeta primers were used. Clones were sequenced by immunoSEQ multiplex PCR, and TCRdb holds only the in-frame ones, with some missing. The data show more than 90,000 clones, around four fifths seen once. This CDR3 region has 18 residues. Source material: PBMCs. This clonotype originated in a woman aged 55 to 70 in good health and CMV-seronegative. The chain uses TRBV21-1 and TRBJ2-5; the D call TRBD1 from the table was never checked on the DNA. TRBV21-1 is noted as a pseudogene. The CDR3 is CASSLRGAGGSWQETQYF. CDR3 in DNA: TGTGCCAGCAGCTTACGGGGGGCAGGGGGCAGTTGGCAAGAGACCCAGTACTTC.